One sample yielded the 7 T cell receptor beta chains listed below, sequenced in a study of Ad26.COV2.S vaccination and SARS-CoV-2 variants. Produced via immunoSEQ multiplex PCR; TCRdb's table is partial and in-frame only. The profile shows approximately 450,000 clones, around nine tenths of them singletons. The sample's treatment: roughly 18 received Ad26.COV2.S at low or high dose, single or two shots; roughly five received placebo; per-sample allocation not given. Collection of the samples took place on day 63 after the first injection of vaccine or placebo. This specimen was peripheral blood, taken in a trial of Ad26.COV2.S vaccine versus placebo. The receptors were sampled from a person aged 18 to 59 who received the Ad26.COV2.S COVID-19 vaccine or a placebo.

The chain has TRBV1 and TRBJ2-4; TRBD2 is the table's D call, not checked against the DNA. TRBV1 is shown as a pseudogene. The CDR3 loop spans 21 amino acids. For the CDR3, the DNA is TGCACCAGCAGCCGACCGGGACTAGCGGGAGGATTAGGGACGGCCAAAAACATTCAGTACTTC. This encodes CTSSRPGLAGGLGTAKNIQYF.

The genes are TRBV2 and TRBJ2-1, with TRBD2 matching over 14 bases. V shed 8 bases, J shed 9 bases, and the junction held 9 bases outside the gene matches. Per the germline V gene, CDR1 is SNHLY and CDR2 is FYNNEI. The CDR3 is 15 amino acids. The DNA of the CDR3 is TGTGCCAGCCAAGGGACTAGCGGGAGCCATAGTGAGCAGTTCTTC. Translated: CASQGTSGSHSEQFF.

The rearrangement uses TRBV3-1 (or the pseudogene TRBV3-2) and TRBJ2-1; D gene unclear. V lost 2 bases and J lost 12, with 14 bases in between. Per germline, CDR1 LGHDT and CDR2 YNNKEL (reference sequence). The CDR3 sequence is 13 residues long. The CDR3 sequence is CASSQLLVGLQFF. The CDR3 DNA reads as TGTGCCAGCAGCCAACTCTTAGTGGGATTGCAGTTCTTC.

V gene TRBV6-2 or TRBV6-3 combines with J gene TRBJ2-7; D ambiguous. The V and J ends lost 0 bases and 6 bases respectively, with 9 bases between them. Germline CDR1 and CDR2: MNHEY and SVGEGT. The CDR3 is 13 residues long. The CDR3: CASSYSMILEQYF. In DNA, the CDR3 is TGTGCCAGCAGTTACTCGATGATTCTCGAGCAGTACTTC.

V usage is TRBV11-2 and J usage is TRBJ2-1; D perhaps matches TRBD2 (5 bases). Trimming pared 7 bases from V and 4 bases from J, leaving 14 bases between. CDR1 SGHAT and CDR2 FQNNGV come from the germline V gene. The CDR3 spans 14 residues. The CDR3 is CASTPGAAYNEQFF. The CDR3, as DNA: TGTGCCAGCACCCCCGGAGCGGCTTACAATGAGCAGTTCTTC.

V is TRBV14 and J is TRBJ1-1; a weak D match, TRBD1 (6 bases). The CDR3 spans 14 residues. Germline V gene data show CDR1 as SGHDN and CDR2 as FVKESK. Trimming removed 0 bases at V and 11 bases at J, with 16 bases between. CDR3 in amino acids: CASSQDVRGVRAFF. The CDR3 DNA reads as TGTGCCAGCAGCCAAGATGTCAGGGGAGTCCGGGCTTTCTTT. Full variable domain (rest looked up from reference TRBV14 and TRBJ1-1): EAGVTQFPSHSVIEKGQTVTLRCDPISGHDNLYWYRRVMGKEIKFLLHFVKESKQDESGMPNNRFLAERTGGTYSTLKVQPAELEDSGVYFCASSQDVRGVRAFFGQGTRLTVV.

The chain links TRBV7-2 to TRBJ2-2, with TRBD1 matching 8 bases. V trimming: 5 bases; J trimming: 3 bases; junction bases outside the gene matches: 5. The CDR3 totals 15 residues. The germline V gene has CDR1 SGHTA and CDR2 FQGNSA. The CDR3, as DNA: TGTGCCAGCAGCCCCCCAGGGGGCGACACCGGGGAGCTGTTTTTT. It translates to CASSPPGGDTGELFF. Based on the CDR3 plus reference TRBV7-2 and TRBJ2-2, the full variable domain is GAGVSQSPSNKVTEKGKDVELRCDPISGHTALYWYRQSLGQGLEFLIYFQGNSAPDKSGLPSDRFSAERTGGSVSTLTIQRTQQEDSAVYLCASSPPGGDTGELFFGEGSRLTVL.